These 25 T cell receptor beta chains were all obtained from the same sample, sequenced in a study of shared clonotypes between healthy human individuals. Measured with immunoSEQ multiplex PCR; TCRdb has only the in-frame clones, and not every one. The sample holds about 700,000 clones, around 67% seen once. The specimen sequenced was memory CD4+ T cells sorted from blood. Subset defined: CD45RA-negative fraction. The receptors were sampled from a woman aged 30 to 39 in good health.

V is TRBV30 and J is TRBJ2-7, with D perhaps matching TRBD1 (5 bases). The germline V and J ends were trimmed by 0 bases and 6 bases, with 9 bases remaining between them. This CDR3 has 12 residues. Germline CDR1 is GTSNPN and CDR2 is SVGIG (reference sequence). The CDR3 DNA sequence: TGTGCCTGGAGTGTATCAGGGATCGAGCAGTACTTC. Translation: CAWSVSGIEQYF.

This chain uses TRBV5-1 with TRBJ2-5; D gene uncertain. The germline V and J ends were trimmed by 1 base and 5 bases, with 9 bases remaining between them. The CDR3 is 13 amino acids. Germline V gene lookup returns CDR1 SGHRS and CDR2 YFSETQ. The CDR3 protein is CASSLRFEETQYF. The DNA for the CDR3 is TGCGCCAGCAGCTTGAGGTTTGAGGAGACCCAGTACTTC.

The genes are TRBV30 and TRBJ1-4, with unresolved D. V dropped 3 bases and J dropped 8 bases, with 10 bases sitting between them. This CDR3 is built from 12 residues. Looked up from germline, CDR1 is GTSNPN and CDR2 is SVGIG (reference sequence). The CDR3 sequence is CAWRAAEEKLFF. In DNA, the CDR3 is TGTGCCTGGAGGGCGGCGGAAGAAAAACTGTTTTTT.

The chain uses TRBV5-1 and TRBJ2-1; 7 bases are a match to TRBD1. After removal of 3 bases from V and 5 bases from J, the junction contained 8 bases not matched to a gene. The germline V gene encodes CDR1 SGHRS and CDR2 YFSETQ. CDR3 length: 15 residues. The CDR3, as DNA: TGCGCCAGCAGCTACCTGGTCGGACAGGACAATGAGCAGTTCTTC. This translates into CASSYLVGQDNEQFF.

This clone was counted a few times. The chain is built from TRBV7-9 and TRBJ1-1; D perhaps matches TRBD1 (6 bases). Germline V gene sequence: CDR1 SEHNR, CDR2 FQNEAQ (reference sequence). This CDR3 is built from 13 residues. CDR3 residues: CAIQGRADTEAFF. The CDR3 DNA reads as TGTGCTATACAGGGCAGGGCCGACACTGAAGCTTTCTTT.

This clone has only one observation. This may be a read error, as it is one base from a much larger clone. DNA of the CDR3: TGTGCCAGCAGCTTAGTGGGGAACACTGAAGCTTTCTTT. This translates into CASSLVGNTEAFF. V is TRBV7-3 and J is TRBJ1-1; no firm D call. This CDR3 has 13 residues. From germline, CDR1 is SGHTA and CDR2 FQGTGA. V was shortened by 2 bases and J by 1 base, with 5 bases between the two germline ends. Supplemented by reference TRBV7-3 and TRBJ1-1, the full variable domain reads GAGVSQTPSNKVTEKGKYVELRCDPISGHTALYWYRQSLGQGPEFLIYFQGTGAADDSGLPNDRFFAVRPEGSVSTLKIQRTERGDSAVYLCASSLVGNTEAFFGQGTRLTVV.

This rearrangement joins TRBV2 to TRBJ1-1; TRBD1 matches 9 bases. The trim removed 7 bases at V and 4 bases at J, leaving 7 bases unmatched. This CDR3 region has 14 residues. The germline V gene encodes CDR1 SNHLY and CDR2 FYNNEI. The CDR3 is CASITTGGGTEAFF. As DNA, the CDR3 is TGTGCCAGCATTACGACAGGGGGAGGCACTGAAGCTTTCTTT.

This chain connects TRBV4-1 to TRBJ2-7, with D tentatively TRBD1 (6 bases). The V gene's germline CDR1 is MGHRA and CDR2 YSYEKL. Trimming removed 1 base from V and 3 bases from J, with 22 bases in between. The CDR3 extends over 18 amino acids. CDR3 loop: CASSQGWGTGTPFYEQYF. CDR3 in DNA: TGCGCCAGCAGCCAAGGGTGGGGAACAGGGACCCCTTTCTACGAGCAGTACTTC.

As for this clone: The same CDR3 also results from other DNA sequences found in this sample. The chain is built from TRBV5-1 and TRBJ2-3; D is undetermined. Germline CDR1 is SGHRS and CDR2 is YFSETQ. This CDR3 spans 11 amino acids. The ends were cut back, 2 bases at V and 5 bases at J, with 3 bases in the middle. The CDR3 spells CASSLEDTQYF. The CDR3 DNA sequence: TGCGCCAGCAGCTTAGAAGATACGCAGTATTTT.

CDR3 residues: CASSAQGPGKLFF. The CDR3 nucleotides are TGTGCCAGCAGTGCACAGGGGCCCGGAAAACTGTTTTTT. V gene TRBV25-1 combines with J gene TRBJ1-4; TRBD1 matches at 7 bases. V gave up 4 bases and J gave up 10 bases; unmatched junction bases: 6. The CDR3 loop spans 13 amino acids. Per germline, CDR1 MGHDK and CDR2 SYGVNS.

This clone was seen only a few times. The chain employs TRBV7-9 and TRBJ1-4; D gene unclear. This CDR3 has 13 residues. CDR1 and CDR2 from the germline V gene are SEHNR and FQNEAQ (reference sequence). V was cut by 2 bases and J by 11 bases, with 12 bases left in between. DNA for the CDR3: TGTGCCAGCAGCTTACCGGGATCCACGAAACTGTTTTTT. Translated, it gives CASSLPGSTKLFF.

As concerns this clone: The same CDR3 arises from other DNA sequences in this sample as well. The J gene is TRBJ1-1, the V gene TRBV30; unclear D gene. The germline V gene encodes CDR1 GTSNPN and CDR2 SVGIG (reference sequence). The CDR3 runs 11 residues. Trimming took off 2 bases at V and 7 bases at J, with 8 bases between the two ends. Here the CDR3 DNA reads TGTGCCTGGAGTTCTGCGGTTGAAGCTTTCTTT. Encoded protein: CAWSSAVEAFF. Together with reference TRBV30 and TRBJ1-1, the CDR3 gives the full variable domain: SQTIHQWPATLVQPVGSPLSLECTVEGTSNPNLYWYRQAAGRGLQLLFYSVGIGQISSEVPQNLSASRPQDRQFILSSKKLLLSDSGFYLCAWSSAVEAFFGQGTRLTVV.

In its sample, this clone was seen a few times. The same CDR3 arises from other DNA sequences in this sample as well. The chain recombines TRBV28 with TRBJ2-5, with D possibly being TRBD1 or TRBD2 (7 bases each). Looked up from germline, CDR1 is MDHEN and CDR2 is SYDVKM. This CDR3 contains 14 residues. V lost 2 bases and J lost 5, with 12 bases in between. The CDR3 protein is CASSLPGGGETQYF. CDR3 nucleotides: TGTGCCAGCAGTTTACCAGGGGGAGGGGAGACCCAGTACTTC. Complete variable domain (other parts from reference TRBV28 and TRBJ2-5): DVKVTQSSRYLVKRTGEKVFLECVQDMDHENMFWYRQDPGLGLRLIYFSYDVKMKEKGDIPEGYSVSREKKERFSLILESASTNQTSMYLCASSLPGGGETQYFGPGTRLLVL.

The chain links TRBV5-4 to TRBJ1-2, with D uncertain. This CDR3 contains 15 residues. V was shortened by 0 bases and J by 7 bases, with 16 bases between the two germline ends. The germline gives CDR1 SGHNT, CDR2 YYREEE (reference sequence). CDR3 loop: CASSLGTALLAGYTF. The DNA for the CDR3 is TGTGCCAGCAGCTTGGGAACAGCCCTCCTCGCTGGCTACACCTTC.

CDR3 amino acids: CASSETQVRGNTIYF. The DNA for the CDR3 is TGTGCCAGCAGTGAGACCCAAGTAAGAGGAAACACCATATATTTT. The V call is TRBV6-1, the J call TRBJ1-3; no reliable D call. The CDR3 is 15 residues long. Trimming shortened V by 3 bases and J by 4 bases, and 13 bases separated the two germline ends. Germline V gene sequence: CDR1 MNHNS, CDR2 SASEGT.

This clone came up once. The chain employs TRBV27 and TRBJ2-1; D gene unclear. V was trimmed by 2 bases and J by 3 bases, leaving 5 bases between them. CDR3 length equals 13 residues. CDR1 and CDR2 (germline): MNHEY, SMNVEV (reference sequence). CDR3 region: CASSLSDYNEQFF. As DNA, the CDR3 is TGTGCCAGCAGTTTAAGCGACTACAATGAGCAGTTCTTC.

This clone was seen repeatedly, ten times or more. The chain joins TRBV7-2 to TRBJ2-5; D is uncertain. Looked up from germline, CDR1 is SGHTA and CDR2 is FQGNSA. This CDR3 comprises 12 residues. The germline V and J ends were trimmed by 5 bases and 11 bases, with 15 bases remaining between them. The CDR3 reads CASSPYIEEQYF. In DNA form, the CDR3 reads TGTGCCAGCAGCCCCTACATTGAGGAGCAGTACTTC.

The chain couples TRBV7-9 to TRBJ2-7; D tentatively fits TRBD1 or TRBD2 (5 bases each). Germline V lookup: CDR1 SEHNR, CDR2 FQNEAQ (reference sequence). The CDR3 sequence is 13 residues long. V was clipped by 5 bases and J by 7 bases, with 15 bases between them. The CDR3 reads CASSTRDGGEQYF. CDR3 nucleotides: TGTGCCAGCAGCACCCGGGACGGTGGGGAGCAGTACTTC.

This chain uses TRBV7-2 with TRBJ2-1; no reliable D call. The CDR3 totals 16 residues. Trimming removed 5 bases at V and 5 bases at J, with 19 bases between. CDR1 SGHTA and CDR2 FQGNSA come from the germline V gene. This CDR3 reads CASSPSIGFANNEQFF. The CDR3 bases are TGTGCCAGCAGCCCATCAATCGGATTTGCGAACAATGAGCAGTTCTTC.

This clone was seen a handful of times. CDR3 sequence (DNA): TGTGCCAGCAGCCTCCGGGACAGAAGCTTATATGGCTACACCTTC. Translated, it gives CASSLRDRSLYGYTF. V gene TRBV13 combines with J gene TRBJ1-2, with 7 positions matching TRBD1. The germline V gene has CDR1 PRHDT and CDR2 FYEKMQ (reference sequence). V shed 5 bases, J shed 5 bases, and the junction held 11 bases outside the gene matches. CDR3 length: 15 residues.

The chain joins TRBV28 to TRBJ1-2; no definite D call. The germline V gene has CDR1 MDHEN and CDR2 SYDVKM. This CDR3 contains 13 residues. The V and J ends lost 7 bases and 4 bases respectively, with 13 bases between them. The CDR3 bases are TGTGCCAGCACGACGGGTGGAGGCTATGGCTACACCTTC. This encodes CASTTGGGYGYTF.

This chain uses TRBV6-6 with TRBJ1-1; perhaps TRBD1 as D (6 bases). The CDR3 consists of 10 residues. V lost 4 bases and J 13 bases, leaving 10 bases between the germline ends. The germline gives CDR1 MNHNY, CDR2 SVGAGI (reference sequence). CDR3 in amino acids: CASSSGVIFF. The CDR3 region has the DNA TGTGCCAGCAGTTCAGGGGTGATTTTCTTT.

V is TRBV5-4 and J is TRBJ2-7; TRBD1 agrees at 7 bases. CDR3 length: 13 amino acids. Germline loops: CDR1 SGHNT, CDR2 YYREEE (reference sequence). V shed 2 bases and J 4 bases; nucleotides not matched to a gene: 3. The DNA of the CDR3 is TGTGCCAGCAGCTTTCCGGACAGGTACGAGCAGTACTTC. It codes for CASSFPDRYEQYF.

About this clone itself: This may come from a read error, since a much larger clone is one base off. The rearrangement uses TRBV4-2 and TRBJ1-1; D remains ambiguous. The ends were cut back, 0 bases at V and 3 bases at J, with 5 bases in the middle. Per germline, CDR1 LGHNA and CDR2 YNFKEQ. The CDR3 sequence is 13 residues long. The CDR3 DNA sequence: TGTGCCAGCAGCCAAGACACGTACACTGAAGCTTTCTTT. Protein product: CASSQDTYTEAFF.

The CDR3, as DNA: TGTGCCAGCAGCCCTCAGACTAGCGGAGGGTGGAATGAGCAGTTCTTC. It yields the protein CASSPQTSGGWNEQFF. The V gene is TRBV7-2, the J gene TRBJ2-1; 9 nucleotides align to TRBD2. This CDR3 has 16 residues. Trimming removed 5 bases from V and 7 bases from J; junction bases left unmatched: 12. From germline, CDR1 is SGHTA and CDR2 FQGNSA.